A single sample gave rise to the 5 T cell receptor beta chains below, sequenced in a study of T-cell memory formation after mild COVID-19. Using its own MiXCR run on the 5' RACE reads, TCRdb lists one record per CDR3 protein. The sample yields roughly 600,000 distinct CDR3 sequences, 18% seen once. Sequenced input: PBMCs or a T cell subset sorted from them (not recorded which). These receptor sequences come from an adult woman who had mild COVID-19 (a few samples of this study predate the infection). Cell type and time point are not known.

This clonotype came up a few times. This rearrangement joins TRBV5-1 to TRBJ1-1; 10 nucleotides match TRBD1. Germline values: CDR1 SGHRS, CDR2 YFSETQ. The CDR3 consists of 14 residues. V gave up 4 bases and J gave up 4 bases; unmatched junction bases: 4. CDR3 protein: CASSPRDRGTEAFF. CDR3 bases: TGCGCCAGCAGCCCTCGGGACAGGGGCACTGAAGCTTTCTTT.

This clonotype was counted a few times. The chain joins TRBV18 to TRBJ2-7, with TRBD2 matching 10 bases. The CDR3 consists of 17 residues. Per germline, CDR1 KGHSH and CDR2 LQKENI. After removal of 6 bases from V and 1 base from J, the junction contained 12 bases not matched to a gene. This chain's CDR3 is CASSPSSGRTGSYEQYF. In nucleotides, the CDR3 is TGTGCCAGCTCCCCTTCTAGCGGGAGAACGGGTTCCTACGAGCAGTACTTC. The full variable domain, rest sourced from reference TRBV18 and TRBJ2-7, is NAGVMQNPRHLVRRRGQEARLRCSPMKGHSHVYWYRQLPEEGLKFMVYLQKENIIDESGMPKERFSAEFPKEGPSILRIQQVVRGDSAAYFCASSPSSGRTGSYEQYFGPGTRLTVT.

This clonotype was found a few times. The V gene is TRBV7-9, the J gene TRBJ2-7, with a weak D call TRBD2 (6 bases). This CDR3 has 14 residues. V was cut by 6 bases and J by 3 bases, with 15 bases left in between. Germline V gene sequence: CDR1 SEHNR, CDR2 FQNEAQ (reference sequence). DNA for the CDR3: TGTGCCAGCAGTAATACCGGGAGAATCTACGAGCAGTACTTC. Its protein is CASSNTGRIYEQYF.

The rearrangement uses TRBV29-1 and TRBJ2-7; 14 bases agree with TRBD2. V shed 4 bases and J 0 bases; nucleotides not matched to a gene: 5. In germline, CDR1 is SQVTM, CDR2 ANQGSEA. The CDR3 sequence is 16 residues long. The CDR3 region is CSVVGLAGGRSYEQYF. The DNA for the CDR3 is TGCAGCGTTGTCGGACTAGCGGGAGGACGCTCCTACGAGCAGTACTTC.

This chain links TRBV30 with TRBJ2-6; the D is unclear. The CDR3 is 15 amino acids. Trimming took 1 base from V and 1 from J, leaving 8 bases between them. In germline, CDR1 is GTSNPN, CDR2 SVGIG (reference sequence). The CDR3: CAWSGAFSGANVLTF. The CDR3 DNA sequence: TGTGCCTGGAGTGGGGCATTTTCTGGGGCCAACGTCCTGACTTTC.